This record concerns one TCR beta chain sequence. The antigen is not known. These data belong to a study of Ad26.COV2.S vaccination and SARS-CoV-2 variants. Study as a whole: It was the COV1001 Ad26.COV2.S trial arm that included the donor. Once, or twice with 56 days between doses, Ad26.COV2.S was given intramuscularly.

The assay was immunoSEQ multiplex PCR, and TCRdb's table has in-frame clones only and misses some. The sample carries just over 350,000 clones, 80% to 90% recorded once. Documented treatment: over 15 received Ad26.COV2.S at low or high dose, single or two shots; about five received placebo; per-sample allocation not given. Specimens were obtained on day 63 following the first vaccine or placebo injection. J was trimmed by 7 bases and V by 4 bases; bases with no gene match: 3. The germline V gene encodes CDR1 SGHAT and CDR2 FQNNGV. The CDR3 covers 15 residues. Findings and limits, study-wide: With respect to non-spike TCR breadth, vaccine and placebo recipients were similar.

The rearrangement uses TRBV11-2 and TRBJ2-1; 14 positions match TRBD2. The sequencing used peripheral blood, collected in a trial of Ad26.COV2.S vaccine versus placebo. The TCR comes from a person between 18 and 60 years old who received the Ad26.COV2.S COVID-19 vaccine or a placebo. CDR3 residues: CASSSGLAGGNEQFF. The CDR3 DNA reads as TGTGCCAGCAGCTCCGGACTAGCGGGGGGTAATGAGCAGTTCTTC.